Detailed here is one TCR beta chain. No antigen is known for it. No much larger clone exists at a distance of one base, and base qualities are not known. The method was the immunoSEQ multiplex PCR assay. Following the manufacturer's protocol, the hsTCRB Kit was used to amplify rearranged TCR beta chain sequences. TCRB libraries were sequenced on an Illumina MiSeq. The original methods were these. Demultiplexing, trimming and gene mapping were performed with the kit vendor's proprietary platform. TCRdb carries this immuneACCESS record with in-frame sequences only. Its versions omit some clonotypes, under half of them owing to an unresolved V gene in the studies checked, with the rest unexplained. D and trimming were read from the DNA, whereas the V and J calls and clone size are those reported in that table. The sample includes 50,000 to 65,000 clones, with approximately 64% observed a single time. The ten top clones hold 4.5% to 5.5% of the sample.

This entry comes from a study of a mutant IDH1 vaccine in newly diagnosed glioma (dated by TCRdb to the early 2020s). For the wider study: In the chemotherapy-containing groups, vaccination started alongside temozolomide cycles, whereas in patients who had radiotherapy alone it started 4-6 weeks after radiotherapy. The roughly 33 treated patients were roughly 62% male and around 40% female, with a mean age of about 38 years. Before enrollment, patients had received standard therapy of radiotherapy alone, temozolomide alone, or radiochemotherapy with temozolomide; most received the combination. The week-35 safety follow-up was designated visit V12, and the week-47 end of study was designated visit V13. Peripheral blood samples were drawn at six visits, namely V03 (baseline), V05, V07, V10, V12 and V13. Longitudinal TCRB deep sequencing was done for 25 to 30 treated patients, wherever samples were available for exploratory analyses. Study-wide conclusions, independent of this receptor: Selection of PBMC samples for TCRB deep sequencing was based on availability. No apparent relationship was observed between pseudoprogression and alterations in the top peripheral T cell clonotypes detected by TCRB sequencing. According to the authors, sample limitations meant that analyses of patient blood samples could not be reproduced. Across multiple MHC alleles, vaccine-induced immune responses were seen in approximately 93% of patients.

The time point label for this specimen denotes: week 47, end of study. Each vaccine dose, consisting of 300 ug of a 20-mer mutant IDH1 peptide in Montanide, was administered subcutaneously with topical imiquimod. Across visits V03 through V10, patients got a total of eight vaccinations, given in weeks 1, 3, 5, 7, 11, 15, 19 and 23. The donors had newly diagnosed IDH1-mutant astrocytomas of WHO grade 3 or 4 that showed loss of nuclear ATRX. The samples were drawn from NOA16, a multicentre, single-arm, open-label phase I trial in Germany that tested a mutant IDH1 peptide vaccine in humans for the first time. The DNeasy Blood and Tissue Kit was used to extract genomic DNA from EDTA blood for TCRB sequencing. Via the germline V gene (reference sequence), CDR1 is MNHEY and CDR2 SMNVEV. V loses 9 bases of germline sequence and J loses 7 bases, and the interval between the two ends is 21 bases. Inclusive of the bounding cysteine and phenylalanine, the CDR3 is 14 residues long. Left in the record is the CDR3 DNA by itself, 42 bases read in frame from the first base.

This specimen consisted of peripheral blood mononuclear cells (PBMCs), obtained from a glioma patient whose treatment included an IDH1 peptide vaccine. Recombination joined TRBV27 with TRBJ1-2; the D gene identity is not certain. This receptor was identified in a man in his forties or fifties with glioma. Some clones in this sample may be carry-over from other donors' samples. The DNA reads as follows: TGTGCCAGTAAGGGAGGGTGGAATTTTGGTGGCTACACCTTC. Translated, this is CASKGGWNFGGYTF.